The 18 T cell receptor beta chains in this list originate from one sample, sequenced in a study of cytomegalovirus exposure and HLA in healthy donors. The primer mix had 60 Vbeta and 13 Jbeta primers. The protocol was immunoSEQ multiplex PCR, while the TCRdb copy is restricted to in-frame clones and leaves out a portion. Of 60,000 to 85,000 clones listed, around 70% are singletons. The sequenced sample was PBMCs. The receptors were gathered from a human donor in good health.

The CDR3 region is CASSVAGWEQYF. CDR3 DNA: TGTGCCAGCAGTGTCGCAGGGTGGGAGCAGTACTTC. The rearrangement joins TRBV2 to TRBJ2-7; TRBD1 is a possible D gene (5 bases). V lost 4 bases and J 7 bases, leaving 11 bases between the germline ends. This CDR3 has 12 residues. From germline, CDR1 is SNHLY and CDR2 FYNNEI.

The chain uses TRBV9 and TRBJ2-3, with 10 positions matching TRBD2. The J segment lost 0 bases and the V segment lost 2 bases, leaving 15 bases of the junction unmatched. CDR3 length equals 20 residues. Germline CDR1 and CDR2: SGDLS and YYNGEE. Here the CDR3 DNA reads TGTGCCAGCAGCGTGCCTAGAGTACCGATAGCGGGAGGTAGCACAGATACGCAGTATTTT. This codes for CASSVPRVPIAGGSTDTQYF.

V is TRBV5-1 and J is TRBJ2-5; D uncertain. Germline loops: CDR1 SGHRS, CDR2 YFSETQ. V shed 0 bases and J shed 2 bases, with 11 bases lying between them. The CDR3 runs to 15 residues. CDR3 nucleotide sequence: TGCGCCAGCAGCTTGGGGCCGACTCCTCAAGAGACCCAGTACTTC. Protein: CASSLGPTPQETQYF.

In regard to this clone: Other DNA sequences in this sample translate to the same CDR3. The CDR3 sequence is CASSLAGGAYNEQFF. CDR3 nucleotide sequence: TGTGCCAGCAGCCTGGCGGGCGGAGCCTACAATGAGCAGTTCTTC. V and J are TRBV6-5 and TRBJ2-1; the D gene is possibly TRBD2 (5 bases). V gave up 6 bases and J gave up 2 bases, with 14 bases separating them. This CDR3 has 15 amino acids. The germline V gene has CDR1 MNHEY and CDR2 SVGAGI.

This chain joins TRBV7-3 and TRBJ1-4; D remains unclear. V was cut by 5 bases and J by 4 bases, with 14 bases left in between. The CDR3 runs to 15 residues. Per the germline V gene, CDR1 is SGHTA and CDR2 is FQGTGA. CDR3 DNA sequence: TGTGCCAGCAGCACGTTAGGAGGAGTTAATGAAAAACTGTTTTTT. Amino acid sequence: CASSTLGGVNEKLFF.

This clone was seen only once. The CDR3 protein is CASTPYRGWAKNIQYF. The DNA of the CDR3 is TGTGCCAGCACCCCTTACAGGGGTTGGGCCAAAAACATTCAGTACTTC. This chain links TRBV2 with TRBJ2-4; TRBD1 aligns across 7 bases. The J segment lost 1 base and the V segment lost 7 bases, leaving 10 bases of the junction unmatched. Germline CDR1 SNHLY, CDR2 FYNNEI. The CDR3 extends over 16 amino acids.

The rearrangement uses TRBV29-1 and TRBJ2-5; TRBD2 matches at 10 bases. V lost 2 bases to trimming and J lost 0 bases; unmatched junction nucleotides: 3. This CDR3 is built from 15 residues. Germline assignment: CDR1 SQVTM and CDR2 ANQGSEA. The CDR3 region is CSVETSGTYQETQYF. DNA for the CDR3: TGCAGCGTTGAAACTAGCGGGACGTACCAAGAGACCCAGTACTTC.

This clone occurred a few times. The chain employs TRBV9 and TRBJ2-7; 16 nucleotides align to TRBD2. V dropped 2 bases and J dropped 6; count of bases not matched to a gene: 2. Germline-derived CDR1 and CDR2 are SGDLS and YYNGEE. The CDR3 has 15 residues. The CDR3 is CASSVGTSGRAEQYF. The DNA of the CDR3 is TGTGCCAGCAGCGTGGGGACTAGCGGGAGGGCCGAGCAGTACTTC.

Remarks on this clone: One end of the junction does not line up with germline, which may come from a read error. The CDR3 loop is CSSSPGLAGIHEQYF. In DNA, the CDR3 is TGTTCCAGCAGCCCGGGACTAGCGGGGATCCACGAGCAGTACTTC. This chain uses TRBV7-9 with TRBJ2-7, with 13 bases that match TRBD2. The CDR3 extends over 15 amino acids. Germline V gene data show CDR1 as SEHNR and CDR2 as FQNEAQ (reference sequence).

The chain is built from TRBV28 and TRBJ2-1; 7 bases align to TRBD2. CDR3 length: 16 amino acids. Germline trimming cut 1 base from V and 1 base from J; bases unmatched to any gene: 4. The V gene's germline CDR1 is MDHEN and CDR2 SYDVKM. The CDR3 DNA sequence: TGTGCCAGCAGTTTATATACTAGCGCGTCCTACAATGAGCAGTTCTTC. It codes for CASSLYTSASYNEQFF.

The rearrangement joins TRBV2 to TRBJ2-5; 10 nucleotides line up with TRBD1. Germline V gene data show CDR1 as SNHLY and CDR2 as FYNNEI. The ends lost 7 bases at V and 4 bases at J; junction bases unmatched: 3. CDR3 length: 13 amino acids. The CDR3 region has the DNA TGTGCCAGCAATGACAGGGGGCTAGAGACCCAGTACTTC. Its translation: CASNDRGLETQYF.

The chain couples TRBV10-3 to TRBJ1-3; perhaps TRBD1 as D (5 bases). The CDR3 extends over 15 amino acids. Germline V lookup: CDR1 ENHRY, CDR2 SYGVKD. V lost 0 bases and J 1 base, leaving 7 bases between the germline ends. CDR3 amino acids: CAISESRQSGNTIYF. The CDR3 coding sequence is TGTGCCATCAGTGAGTCCCGACAGTCTGGAAACACCATATATTTT.

The table lists this clone with a count of one. The chain uses TRBV6-9 and TRBJ1-2; 10 bases are shared with TRBD1. CDR3 length equals 18 residues. The junction had 15 bases not matched to a gene; V was cut back by 4 bases and J by 4 bases. CDR1 and CDR2 (germline): MNHGY, SVAAGI. The CDR3 is CASSLYRTGGGLGYGYTF. The CDR3 coding sequence is TGTGCCAGCAGTTTATACCGGACAGGGGGGGGTCTGGGCTATGGCTACACCTTC.

CDR3 amino acids: CASSKSANQPQHF. The CDR3 region has the DNA TGTGCCAGCAGCAAAAGCGCGAATCAGCCCCAGCATTTT. The chain joins TRBV5-5 to TRBJ1-5; D is undetermined. V was clipped by 4 bases and J by 4 bases, with 9 bases between them. Germline V CDR1 and CDR2: SGHKS, YYEKEE (reference sequence). This CDR3 contains 13 residues. The full variable domain, rest sourced from reference TRBV5-5 and TRBJ1-5, is DAGVTQSPTHLIKTRGQQVTLRCSPISGHKSVSWYQQVLGQGPQFIFQYYEKEERGRGNFPDRFSARQFPNYSSELNVNALLLGDSALYLCASSKSANQPQHFGDGTRLSIL.

CDR3 residues: CASSRGQGAQEQYF. In DNA form, the CDR3 reads TGTGCCAGCAGCAGAGGACAGGGGGCGCAGGAGCAGTACTTC. The chain uses TRBV5-6 and TRBJ2-7; 11 bases line up with TRBD1. The V and J ends lost 4 bases and 7 bases, in that order; junction bases with no gene match: 7. Germline values: CDR1 SGHDT, CDR2 YYEEEE. The CDR3 extends over 14 amino acids. The variable domain in full, with the rest retrieved from reference TRBV5-6 and TRBJ2-7, is DAGVTQSPTHLIKTRGQQVTLRCSPKSGHDTVSWYQQALGQGPQFIFQYYEEEERQRGNFPDRFSGHQFPNYSSELNVNALLLGDSALYLCASSRGQGAQEQYFGPGTRLTVT.

The V call is TRBV10-3, the J call TRBJ1-1; a weak D match, TRBD1 (6 bases). The germline CDR1 and CDR2 sequences are ENHRY and SYGVKD. Trimming shortened V by 11 bases and J by 0 bases, and 13 bases separated the two germline ends. The CDR3 is made up of 13 amino acids. The chain's CDR3 is CALKQGLNTEAFF. CDR3 nucleotides: TGTGCCCTCAAACAGGGATTGAACACTGAAGCTTTCTTT.

The chain has TRBV7-9 and TRBJ2-1; TRBD2 matches 9 bases. The CDR3 loop spans 14 amino acids. V shed 3 bases, J shed 4 bases, and the junction held 1 base outside the gene matches. Germline assignment: CDR1 SEHNR and CDR2 FQNEAQ (reference sequence). The CDR3, as DNA: TGTGCCAGCAGCTTCACTAGCGGGTACAATGAGCAGTTCTTC. This codes for CASSFTSGYNEQFF.

The table lists this clone with a few counts. The V gene is TRBV6-5, the J gene TRBJ1-1; no firm D call. Trimming removed 9 bases from V and 3 bases from J, with 17 bases in between. This CDR3 comprises 14 residues. CDR1 MNHEY and CDR2 SVGAGI come from the germline V gene. DNA for the CDR3: TGTGCCAGTATTCGTCACGGGTCGCACACTGAAGCTTTCTTT. Amino acid sequence: CASIRHGSHTEAFF.